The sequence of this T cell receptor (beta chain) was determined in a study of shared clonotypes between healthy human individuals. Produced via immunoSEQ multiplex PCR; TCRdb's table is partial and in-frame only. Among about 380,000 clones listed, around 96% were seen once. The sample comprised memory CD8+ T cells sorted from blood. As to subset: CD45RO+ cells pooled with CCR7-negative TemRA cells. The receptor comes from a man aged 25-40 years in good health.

The DNA for the CDR3 is TGTGCCAGCCTAACGGCGGGGATTAGCACTGAAGCTTTCTTT. It encodes CASLTAGISTEAFF. The chain is built from TRBV25-1 and TRBJ1-1, with D unclear. The V gene's germline CDR1 is MGHDK and CDR2 SYGVNS. This CDR3 comprises 14 residues. V lost 8 bases and J 4 bases, leaving 17 bases between the germline ends.